Ten or more counts support the clone carrying this TCR beta chain. Its antigen is still unknown. Germline assignment: CDR1 SGHVS and CDR2 FNYEAQ. This CDR3 has 16 amino acids. V shed 1 base, J shed 5 bases, and the junction held 4 bases outside the gene matches. The source of the sample is a study of T cell repertoires in cytomegalovirus infection. About the research overall: Public TCR beta signatures indicated both CMV infection and matching HLA type.

Whole-study results and caveats: Dominating the ex vivo response were HLA-C-restricted CMV-specific TCR beta clonotypes. Adding up the frequency of public TCR beta families identified people who carried CMV plus the relevant HLA.

Via MiXCR, TCRdb re-called the reads, giving one row per CDR3 protein. Among 200,000 to 250,000 distinct CDR3 sequences listed, roughly 6.5% were seen once. The chain couples TRBV7-6 to TRBJ2-3; TRBD2 matches 12 bases. The sequence came from a human donor in good health (CMV status not recorded). Some clones in this sample may be carry-over from other donors' samples. The sample was PBMCs. The CDR3 is CASSLGLTSGGDTQYF. The CDR3 region has the DNA TGTGCCAGCAGCTTAGGGTTGACTAGCGGGGGAGATACGCAGTATTTT.